These T cell receptor beta chains were read from a single sample in a study of OX40 agonist ivuxolimab in advanced cancers. The method was immunoSEQ multiplex PCR; TCRdb's version includes in-frame clones alone and lacks a portion of them. The sample yields fewer than 40,000 clones, about 80% seen once. The material sequenced was CD4+ or CD8+ T cells sorted from blood, taken in a trial of the OX40 agonist ivuxolimab. These receptors originate from an adult with an advanced solid tumor such as melanoma, head and neck, liver or kidney cancer. Both conserved end residues are part of each CDR3. Each record gives: clone size, J gene, CDR3 length, D gene, V gene, CDR3 DNA, CDR3 protein. D genes are given only for firm matches. Size is stated for part of the rows, as once, few or many counts, or as a class when the clone is expanded.

>NA|TRBJ2-1|12|NA|TRBV7-3
TGTGCCAGCAGGCCCGGCGCAGATGAGCAGTTCTTC
CASRPGADEQFF
>once|TRBJ2-7|15|TRBD1|TRBV6-5
TGTGCCAGCACCCTTAAGGCAGGGGGCTCCTACGAGCAGTACTTC
CASTLKAGGSYEQYF
>NA|TRBJ1-5|15|NA|TRBV4-2
TGTGCCAGCAGCCCCGGGGGCAGTAGCAATCAGCCCCAGCATTTT
CASSPGGSSNQPQHF
>NA|TRBJ2-7|14|NA|TRBV9
TGTGCCAGCAGCGTAGATTCCGCGACCTACGAGCAGTACTTC
CASSVDSATYEQYF
>once|TRBJ2-5|14|NA|TRBV2
TGTGCCAGCAGCGGGAATCAGGGTACCGAGACCCAGTACTTC
CASSGNQGTETQYF
>NA|TRBJ1-5|15|NA|TRBV11-3
TGTGCCAGCAGCCCGACTCCTGGTAGCAATCAGCCCCAGCATTTT
CASSPTPGSNQPQHF
>NA|TRBJ2-5|12|NA|TRBV7-9
TGTGCCAGCAGCTTACGGCAAGAGACCCAGTACTTC
CASSLRQETQYF
>NA|TRBJ2-7|15|NA|TRBV21-1
TGTGCCAGCAGCGACAGGGACTGTCTTCCTGACGAGCAGTACTTC
CASSDRDCLPDEQYF
>NA|TRBJ2-1|16|TRBD1|TRBV5-1
TGCGCCAGCAGCAGAATACCCGGGACAGGCTACAATGAGCAGTTCTTC
CASSRIPGTGYNEQFF
>NA|TRBJ1-2|12|NA|TRBV27
TGTGCCAGCAGTTTGGAGGGAATCTCCTACACCTTC
CASSLEGISYTF
>NA|TRBJ2-3|18|NA|TRBV12-5
TGTGCTAGTGGTTTGGCCATCTCTAGCGCAACCCACACAGATACGCAGTATTTT
CASGLAISSATHTDTQYF
>NA|TRBJ1-4|14|NA|TRBV4-1
TGCGCCAGCAGCCCCCGCTCAGGGGTTGAAAAACTGTTTTTT
CASSPRSGVEKLFF
>NA|TRBJ2-2|14|NA|TRBV6-4
TGTGCCAGCAGTGAAGGCAGTAGCACCGGGGAGCTGTTTTTT
CASSEGSSTGELFF
>NA|TRBJ2-2|16|NA|TRBV5-4
TGTGCCAGCAGCCCAAATGTTAAGTCGCACACCGGGGAGCTGTTTTTT
CASSPNVKSHTGELFF
>NA|TRBJ2-7|13|NA|TRBV5-1
TGCGCCAGCAGCTTGGTTACCTACTACGAGCAGTACTTC
CASSLVTYYEQYF
>NA|TRBJ2-4|15|NA|TRBV4-1
TGCGTCAGCAGCCAAGATCGCTCCGGGGGAAACATTCAGTACTTC
CVSSQDRSGGNIQYF
>NA|TRBJ2-3|17|NA|TRBV7-9
TGTGCCAGCAGCTTAGGAAGGGCGGGGGCCCGCACAGATACGCAGTATTTT
CASSLGRAGARTDTQYF
>NA|TRBJ2-1|17|NA|TRBV27
TGTGCCAGCAGCCCCCAGGGGATCGGTCTCTGGTCCGGCGAGCAGTTCTTC
CASSPQGIGLWSGEQFF
>NA|TRBJ2-5|15|NA|TRBV28
TGTGCCAGCAGTTCCGGGGGCGCAGCGCAAGAGACCCAGTACTTC
CASSSGGAAQETQYF
>few|TRBJ1-1|13|NA|TRBV14
TGTGCCAGCAGCCAAGATATGAACACTGAAGCTTTCTTT
CASSQDMNTEAFF
>NA|TRBJ2-7|12|NA|TRBV19
TGTGCCAGTAGTAACGGGCACTACGAGCAGTACTTC
CASSNGHYEQYF
>NA|TRBJ2-1|14|TRBD1|TRBV7-9
TGTGCCAGCAGCTCGGACAGGGCCTACAATGAGCAGTTCTTC
CASSSDRAYNEQFF
>NA|TRBJ2-7|16|TRBD1|TRBV19
TGTGCCAGTAGCTCAACTCCGGGACAGGCAAACTACGAGCAGTACTTC
CASSSTPGQANYEQYF
>NA|TRBJ1-1|15|TRBD1|TRBV10-3
TGTGCCATCGCTTCCGGGACAGGGGTGAACACTGAAGCTTTCTTT
CAIASGTGVNTEAFF
>once|TRBJ2-2|17|NA|TRBV7-8
TGTGCCAGCAGTCTCCCAGCACAGGGACTCTACACCGGGGAGCTGTTTTTT
CASSLPAQGLYTGELFF
>NA|TRBJ2-7|15|NA|TRBV18
TGTGCCAGCTCACCCGCAGACGGGACCTCCTACGAGCAGTACTTC
CASSPADGTSYEQYF
>NA|TRBJ2-1|16|NA|TRBV6-1
TGTGCCAGCAGTGCGTCGTCGGGACAACTCTACAATGAGCAGTTCTTC
CASSASSGQLYNEQFF
>NA|TRBJ2-2|13|NA|TRBV28
TGTGTCCTCCGTAACGGGTCCACCGGGGAGCTGTTTTTT
CVLRNGSTGELFF
>NA|TRBJ2-2|15|TRBD2|TRBV6-6
TGTGCCAGCAGCTCGAGCGGGGGGGCCGTCGGGGAGCTGTTTTTT
CASSSSGGAVGELFF
>NA|TRBJ2-7|16|TRBD2|TRBV5-5
TGTGCCAGCAGCTTGAGATCTAGCGGGGGTAACTACGAGCAGTACTTC
CASSLRSSGGNYEQYF
>NA|TRBJ2-3|15|TRBD2|TRBV7-9
TGTGCCAGCAGCCGAGGCGGGGGAGGGACAGATACGCAGTATTTT
CASSRGGGGTDTQYF
>NA|TRBJ1-2|10|NA|TRBV29-1
TGCAGCGTTGAAAAGACAGGTCACACCTTC
CSVEKTGHTF
>once|TRBJ1-2|14|TRBD1|TRBV28
TGTGCCAGCAGTAGGGGGACAGGGCCCTATGGCTACACCTTC
CASSRGTGPYGYTF
>NA|TRBJ1-6|15|NA|TRBV30
TGTGCCTGGAGTGCTCCAGGGAGCTATAATTCACCCCTCCACTTT
CAWSAPGSYNSPLHF
>NA|TRBJ1-4|15|NA|TRBV18
TGTGCCAGCTCACCAGGTCCAGGTCCCAATGAAAAACTGTTTTTT
CASSPGPGPNEKLFF
>NA|TRBJ2-1|12|NA|TRBV4-2
TGTGCCAGCAGCATAATAGGGAATGAGCAGTTCTTC
CASSIIGNEQFF
>NA|TRBJ1-2|13|TRBD1|TRBV7-9
TGTGCCAGCAGCTTGGACAGGGGAAGTGGCTACACCTTC
CASSLDRGSGYTF
>NA|TRBJ2-7|13|NA|TRBV19
TGTGCCACCCAAGGAAACGGCTTGAGGGAGCAGTACTTC
CATQGNGLREQYF